Below, 4 T cell receptor beta chains from the same sample are listed, as sequenced in a study of T cell repertoires in cytomegalovirus infection. These TCRs' antigens remain unknown. TCRdb redid the calling of the reads with MiXCR, one entry per CDR3 protein. The sample yields about 180,000 distinct CDR3 sequences, about a fifth seen once. Sequenced here: CD8+ T cells from cultured PBMCs, sampled from culture after CMV antigen stimulation. These receptor sequences come from a human donor in good health (CMV status not recorded). Some clones in this sample may be carry-over from other donors' samples.

V gene TRBV4-3 combines with J gene TRBJ2-7; 7 nucleotides match TRBD2. Germline V gene lookup returns CDR1 LGHNA and CDR2 YSLEER. Trimming cost V 0 bases and J 1 base; bases outside gene matches: 3. There are 15 residues in the CDR3. CDR3 protein: CASSQDYGRSYEQYF. DNA of the CDR3: TGCGCCAGCAGCCAAGATTACGGGAGGTCCTACGAGCAGTACTTC.

The CDR3 DNA follows: TGTGCCAGCAGCTTGGGGTTAACCGGGACAGGGATAGACGAGCAGTACTTC. Amino acids: CASSLGLTGTGIDEQYF. The chain has TRBV7-9 and TRBJ2-7; 9 bases map to TRBD1. V was pared by 3 bases and J by 5 bases, with 14 bases of the junction left unmatched. This CDR3 has 17 amino acids. CDR1 and CDR2 from the germline V gene are SEHNR and FQNEAQ (reference sequence). Full variable domain (remainder filled in from reference TRBV7-9 and TRBJ2-7): DTGVSQNPRHKITKRGQNVTFRCDPISEHNRLYWYRQTLGQGPEFLTYFQNEAQLEKSRLLSDRFSAERPKGSFSTLEIQRTEQGDSAMYLCASSLGLTGTGIDEQYFGPGTRLTVT.

The V and J genes are TRBV7-2 and TRBJ1-1; no firm D call. The germline gives CDR1 SGHTA, CDR2 FQGNSA. The V end lost 0 bases, the J end lost 1 base, and 6 bases lay between the germline ends. The CDR3 consists of 14 residues. CDR3: CASSLAKGNTEAFF. As DNA, the CDR3 is TGTGCCAGCAGCTTAGCGAAAGGGAACACTGAAGCTTTCTTT.

The J gene is TRBJ2-6, the V gene TRBV10-3; D tentatively fits TRBD1 or TRBD2 (5 bases each). The V gene lost 1 base and the J gene lost 3 bases, with 10 bases spanning the gap. The V gene's germline CDR1 is ENHRY and CDR2 SYGVKD. This CDR3 contains 16 residues. In nucleotides, the CDR3 is TGTGCCATCAGTGAGTTGTGGGACGTTGGGGCCAACGTCCTGACTTTC. It encodes CAISELWDVGANVLTF.